The sequence of this TCR beta chain was determined in a study of shared clonotypes between healthy human individuals. CDR1 and CDR2 (germline): SQVTM, ANQGSEA. The CDR3 runs to 13 residues. V shed 4 bases and J 3 bases; nucleotides not matched to a gene: 4. This clone was detected only a few times. Assay used: immunoSEQ multiplex PCR; TCRdb lists only in-frame clones, some missing. The table lists approximately 500,000 clones, 60% to 85% of them singletons. Sequencing was carried out using PBMCs. The rearrangement uses TRBV29-1 and TRBJ1-1, with 8 nucleotides matching TRBD1. This TCR came from a woman between 40 and 55 years old in good health. Some clones in this sample may be carry-over from other donors' samples. CDR3 residues: CSVGRGPDTEAFF. As DNA, the CDR3 is TGCAGCGTTGGCAGGGGGCCGGACACTGAAGCTTTCTTT.